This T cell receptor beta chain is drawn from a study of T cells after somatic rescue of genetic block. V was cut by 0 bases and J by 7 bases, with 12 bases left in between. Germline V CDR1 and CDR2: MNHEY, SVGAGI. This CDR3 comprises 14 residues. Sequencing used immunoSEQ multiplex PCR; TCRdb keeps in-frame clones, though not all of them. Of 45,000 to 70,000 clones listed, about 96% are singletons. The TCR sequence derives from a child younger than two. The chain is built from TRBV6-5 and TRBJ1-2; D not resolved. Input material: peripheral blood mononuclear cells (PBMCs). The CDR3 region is CASSYSTAISGYTF. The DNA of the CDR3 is TGTGCCAGCAGTTACTCCACGGCCATTAGTGGCTACACCTTC.